This T cell receptor (beta chain) came from a study of T cell repertoires in cytomegalovirus infection. Across the whole study: Recently described HLA-C-restricted plus well-studied HLA-B-restricted CMV epitopes were used. The public TCR beta signatures pointed to both CMV infection and matching HLA type.

Using its own MiXCR run on the reads, TCRdb lists one record per CDR3 protein. The sample carries around 900,000 distinct CDR3 sequences, 31% recorded once. This clonotype was recorded only once. Its antigen is not known. Overall study results and limits: The cumulative frequency of public TCR beta families distinguished individuals who carried CMV together with the relevant HLA. It was HLA-C-restricted CMV-specific TCR beta clonotypes that dominated the response ex vivo.

V was trimmed by 2 bases and J by 0 bases, leaving 27 bases between them. The CDR3 has 21 amino acids. Germline lookup yields CDR1 SGHDT and CDR2 YYEEEE. Sequenced here: cultured CD8+ T cells from PBMCs, sampled from culture after CMV antigen stimulation. This chain uses TRBV5-6 with TRBJ2-1; a possible D gene is TRBD2 (5 bases). The sequence derives from a human donor in good health (CMV status not recorded). Some clones in this sample may be carry-over from other donors' samples. The CDR3 sequence: CASSFSTRGTLSASSYNEQFF. As DNA, the CDR3 is TGTGCCAGCAGCTTCTCGACCCGGGGAACACTATCCGCAAGCTCCTACAATGAGCAGTTCTTC.